Given below is one T cell receptor (beta chain) in context. The sample is drawn from a study of blood T cell repertoires in COVID-19. CDR1 LGHDT and CDR2 YNNKEL come from the germline V gene (reference sequence). Trimming removed 4 bases from V and 3 bases from J; junction bases left unmatched: 6. The CDR3 length is 14 residues. Generated by immunoSEQ multiplex PCR, the TCRdb table keeps only in-frame clones and is missing some. The repertoire holds some 280,000 clones, with roughly 88% as singletons. The chain joins TRBV3-1 (or the pseudogene TRBV3-2) to TRBJ2-7, with 7 positions matching TRBD2. The sequence derives from a woman aged 25 to 39 with active or convalescent COVID-19. Specimen: peripheral blood. CDR3 sequence (DNA): TGTGCCAGCAGCCCGCCTGGGGGGGGCTACGAGCAGTACTTC. Translation gives CASSPPGGGYEQYF.